This entry lists 29 T cell receptor beta chains sequenced from one sample in a study of cytomegalovirus exposure and HLA in healthy donors. Amplification used 60 Vbeta primers and 13 Jbeta primers. Produced via immunoSEQ multiplex PCR; TCRdb's table is partial and in-frame only. The table has about 150,000 clones, more than 55% seen once. Sequencing was done on a sample of PBMCs. All receptors come from a woman in her fifties or sixties in good health and CMV-seronegative.

The V gene is TRBV9, the J gene TRBJ2-5; D remains unclear. The CDR3 contains 15 residues. From germline, CDR1 is SGDLS and CDR2 YYNGEE. V was trimmed by 0 bases and J by 4 bases, leaving 13 bases between them. The CDR3 sequence: CASSVDHNGGETQYF. Written as DNA, the CDR3 is TGTGCCAGCAGCGTAGACCACAATGGTGGAGAGACCCAGTACTTC.

V gene TRBV5-1 combines with J gene TRBJ2-1; 7 bases are shared with TRBD2. V gave up 0 bases and J gave up 10 bases; unmatched junction bases: 13. This CDR3 region has 16 residues. Germline CDR1 reads SGHRS; CDR2 reads YFSETQ. CDR3 DNA: TGCGCCAGCAGCTTGGCCGGCGGGAGCCCCGCCGCGGAGCAGTTCTTC. It yields the protein CASSLAGGSPAAEQFF.

The chain couples TRBV6-5 to TRBJ2-5; D remains ambiguous. V was trimmed by 2 bases and J by 1 base, leaving 14 bases between them. The CDR3 is 16 amino acids. Germline CDR1 reads MNHEY; CDR2 reads SVGAGI. The CDR3 sequence is CASSYTPPGPQETQYF. CDR3 in DNA: TGTGCCAGCAGTTACACCCCCCCAGGCCCCCAAGAGACCCAGTACTTC.

The chain joins TRBV9 to TRBJ1-1, with unresolved D. With 4 bases removed from V and 3 bases from J, the gap between germline ends came to 13 bases. The CDR3 spans 14 residues. Germline V lookup: CDR1 SGDLS, CDR2 YYNGEE. The CDR3, as DNA: TGTGCCAGCAGCCCCCGGCCGAGGGACACTGAAGCTTTCTTT. Its protein product is CASSPRPRDTEAFF.

The chain has TRBV7-2 and TRBJ1-2, with 12 bases that match TRBD1. The germline V gene has CDR1 SGHTA and CDR2 FQGNSA. The CDR3 covers 14 residues. The J segment lost 7 bases and the V segment lost 5 bases, leaving 5 bases of the junction unmatched. In DNA form, the CDR3 reads TGTGCCAGCAGCACGGGGACAGGGGGCACTGGCTACACCTTC. Its translation: CASSTGTGGTGYTF.

The J gene is TRBJ1-2, the V gene TRBV5-6; D is possibly TRBD1 (5 bases). From germline, CDR1 is SGHDT and CDR2 YYEEEE. Trimming pared 4 bases from V and 9 bases from J, leaving 16 bases between. CDR3 length: 13 residues. DNA of the CDR3: TGTGCCAGCAGCCCTCAAGGGGCCACGCGCTACACCTTC. This sequence encodes CASSPQGATRYTF.

This chain links TRBV7-2 with TRBJ2-4; 7 nucleotides match TRBD2. Trimming took 5 bases from V and 8 from J; bases not matched to a gene: 12. CDR1 is SGHTA, CDR2 FQGNSA, per germline. The CDR3 is made up of 15 amino acids. CDR3 sequence (DNA): TGTGCCAGCAGCCCGCAGCGGGGCCGGGGGGACATTCAGTACTTC. It specifies CASSPQRGRGDIQYF.

V gene TRBV6-5 combines with J gene TRBJ2-1; tentatively, D is TRBD1 (5 bases). In germline, CDR1 is MNHEY, CDR2 SVGAGI. V lost 2 bases, J lost 9 bases, and 20 bases lay in between. This CDR3 is built from 16 residues. The CDR3 DNA sequence: TGTGCCAGCAGTTACAGTTTAAGGGGAAGGTGGGGTGAGCAGTTCTTC. Translating it yields CASSYSLRGRWGEQFF.

This clone has more than one count but fewer than ten. The chain joins TRBV7-7 to TRBJ2-3, with 13 nucleotides matching TRBD2. CDR3 length equals 15 residues. V trimming: 6 bases; J trimming: 5 bases; junction bases outside the gene matches: 5. CDR1 SSHAT and CDR2 FNYEAQ come from the germline V gene (reference sequence). The CDR3 nucleotides read TGTGCCAGCAGTCGCGGACTAGCGGGAGTAGATACGCAGTATTTT. Its protein is CASSRGLAGVDTQYF.

In its sample, this clone was seen a few times. The chain employs TRBV6-1 and TRBJ1-2; unclear D gene. Germline loops: CDR1 MNHNS, CDR2 SASEGT. Trimming cost V 7 bases and J 5 bases, with 14 bases left between them. The length of the CDR3 is 13 residues. CDR3 region: CASKPGLGYGYTF. The CDR3 coding sequence is TGTGCCAGCAAGCCGGGGTTGGGGTATGGCTACACCTTC.

The chain couples TRBV28 to TRBJ2-5; 7 bases fit TRBD1. Germline values: CDR1 MDHEN, CDR2 SYDVKM. V gave up 5 bases and J gave up 1 base; unmatched junction bases: 4. CDR3 length equals 14 residues. In DNA, the CDR3 is TGTGCCAGCAGTCCACGGGACAGCCAAGAGACCCAGTACTTC. Translated, it gives CASSPRDSQETQYF.

The rearrangement links TRBV5-4 to TRBJ2-4; D possibly corresponds to TRBD2 (6 bases). CDR3 size: 16 residues. The V and J ends lost 4 bases and 9 bases respectively, with 23 bases between them. Germline lookup yields CDR1 SGHNT and CDR2 YYREEE (reference sequence). In nucleotides, the CDR3 is TGTGCCAGCAGCAGGACCGGGACTTTCCCAAGGAGCATTCAGTACTTC. Translating gives CASSRTGTFPRSIQYF.

The gene calls are TRBV5-1 and TRBJ2-3; D is unclear. CDR3 length: 14 residues. Per germline, CDR1 SGHRS and CDR2 YFSETQ. Trimming removed 3 bases at V and 4 bases at J, with 12 bases between. The CDR3 here is CASSYGVLPDTQYF. In DNA, the CDR3 is TGCGCCAGCAGCTACGGTGTTTTACCAGATACGCAGTATTTT.

The genes are TRBV19 and TRBJ2-2, with TRBD1 as a possible D gene (6 bases). V lost 3 bases, J lost 0 bases, and 14 bases lay in between. Germline V gives CDR1 LNHDA, CDR2 SQIVND (reference sequence). CDR3 length: 17 residues. The CDR3 spells CASSIWFGTPNTGELFF. The CDR3 DNA sequence: TGTGCCAGTAGTATTTGGTTCGGGACACCGAACACCGGGGAGCTGTTTTTT.

The chain uses TRBV11-3 and TRBJ1-5; no clear D. V lost 3 bases and J 1 base, leaving 16 bases between the germline ends. The CDR3 covers 17 residues. Germline CDR1 SGHNT, CDR2 YENEEA. The CDR3 here is CASSFSMFVFSNQPQHF. The CDR3 nucleotides are TGTGCCAGCAGCTTCTCTATGTTTGTTTTCAGCAATCAGCCCCAGCATTTT. Combining the CDR3 with reference TRBV11-3 and TRBJ1-5 gives the whole variable domain EAGVVQSPRYKIIEKKQPVAFWCNPISGHNTLYWYLQNLGQGPELLIRYENEEAVDDSQLPKDRFSAERLKGVDSTLKIQPAELGDSAVYLCASSFSMFVFSNQPQHFGDGTRLSIL.

The chain is built from TRBV27 and TRBJ2-5; a possible D gene is TRBD2 (6 bases). This CDR3 has 15 amino acids. V was clipped by 6 bases and J by 5 bases, with 19 bases between them. Germline lookup yields CDR1 MNHEY and CDR2 SMNVEV (reference sequence). CDR3 loop: CASRGRNAGSETQYF. The CDR3 region has the DNA TGTGCCAGCAGGGGGCGAAATGCGGGGTCGGAGACCCAGTACTTC.

This rearrangement joins TRBV6-6 to TRBJ2-5, with TRBD1 identical over 12 bases. The length of the CDR3 is 15 residues. The V segment lost 7 bases and the J segment 8 bases; nucleotides outside the gene matches: 11. Looked up from germline, CDR1 is MNHNY and CDR2 is SVGAGI (reference sequence). The CDR3 DNA is TGTGCCAGCAATTCCCCCTCCGGGACAGGGGGCACCCAGTACTTC. Its protein product is CASNSPSGTGGTQYF.

This chain connects TRBV6-4 to TRBJ2-1; 11 nucleotides agree with TRBD1. J lost 8 bases, V lost 3 bases, and 6 bases had no gene match. CDR3 length: 15 residues. The V gene's germline CDR1 is MRHNA and CDR2 SNTAGT. The CDR3, as DNA: TGTGCCAGCAGTGAGTCAGGACAGGGGGCGTATGAGCAGTTCTTC. This sequence encodes CASSESGQGAYEQFF.

V usage is TRBV19 and J usage is TRBJ2-1, with 7 nucleotides matching TRBD1. With V trimmed by 5 bases and J by 7 bases, 5 bases remained unmatched. CDR1 is LNHDA and CDR2 is SQIVND in the germline V gene (reference sequence). The CDR3 totals 13 residues. CDR3 sequence (DNA): TGTGCCAGTAGTTCCAGGGGACAGAATGAGCAGTTCTTC. Translating gives CASSSRGQNEQFF.

The chain combines TRBV7-9 with TRBJ1-5; D ambiguous. The CDR3 sequence is 15 residues long. V lost 1 base and J 2 bases, leaving 9 bases between the germline ends. Per germline, CDR1 SEHNR and CDR2 FQNEAQ (reference sequence). CDR3 DNA: TGTGCCAGCAGCTTAGGTCCAGGTGGCAATCAGCCCCAGCATTTT. Translation: CASSLGPGGNQPQHF.

The chain links TRBV10-3 to TRBJ2-5, with TRBD1 matching 10 bases. The germline V gene encodes CDR1 ENHRY and CDR2 SYGVKD. After removal of 6 bases from V and 5 bases from J, the junction contained 6 bases not matched to a gene. This CDR3 comprises 14 residues. As DNA, the CDR3 is TGTGCCATCAGGGGGGGACAGGGGTCCGAGACCCAGTACTTC. This codes for CAIRGGQGSETQYF.

This chain connects TRBV4-2 to TRBJ1-2, with 7 bases that match TRBD1. With V trimmed by 10 bases and J by 2 bases, 7 bases remained unmatched. CDR1 LGHNA and CDR2 YNFKEQ come from the germline V gene. The CDR3 has 13 residues. The CDR3 is CATLGQLNYGYTF. The CDR3 bases are TGTGCCACCTTGGGACAGTTAAACTATGGCTACACCTTC.

The chain is built from TRBV7-2 and TRBJ2-7, with 8 positions matching TRBD1. The CDR3 extends over 16 amino acids. With V trimmed by 5 bases and J by 8 bases, 17 bases remained unmatched. Germline CDR1 reads SGHTA; CDR2 reads FQGNSA. The CDR3 coding sequence is TGTGCCAGCAGCCGCCCTGAACCGGGGACAGGTCATCAGCAGTACTTC. Residues: CASSRPEPGTGHQQYF.

The chain combines TRBV28 with TRBJ1-2; D is possibly TRBD1 (5 bases). Deletions cut 5 bases from V and 4 bases from J, with 20 bases between. CDR1 is MDHEN, CDR2 SYDVKM, per germline. The CDR3 runs to 16 residues. CDR3 loop: CASSHPWRGVSYGYTF. The DNA for the CDR3 is TGTGCCAGCAGTCACCCATGGCGGGGGGTTAGCTATGGCTACACCTTC.

The rearrangement uses TRBV6-5 and TRBJ2-2; D is unresolved. V gave up 6 bases and J gave up 3 bases, with 14 bases separating them. The CDR3 is made up of 15 amino acids. Germline V CDR1 and CDR2: MNHEY, SVGAGI. CDR3: CASRVPGSYTGELFF. The DNA for the CDR3 is TGTGCCAGCAGGGTACCCGGGTCGTACACCGGGGAGCTGTTTTTT.

This chain uses TRBV5-6 with TRBJ2-6, with TRBD1 matching over 8 bases. The V segment lost 0 bases and the J segment 4 bases; nucleotides outside the gene matches: 6. This CDR3 has 17 amino acids. The V gene's germline CDR1 is SGHDT and CDR2 YYEEEE. CDR3 loop: CASSLVQGASGANVLTF. CDR3 in DNA: TGTGCCAGCAGCTTGGTGCAGGGGGCCTCAGGGGCCAACGTCCTGACTTTC.

This clone was counted only a few times. The rearrangement uses TRBV9 and TRBJ2-3, with D possibly being TRBD2 (5 bases). The CDR3 spans 14 residues. Trimming cost V 4 bases and J 4 bases, with 13 bases left between them. Germline CDR1 is SGDLS and CDR2 is YYNGEE. The CDR3 nucleotides are TGTGCCAGCAGCCCTCGGACTTCCCCAGATACGCAGTATTTT. Protein: CASSPRTSPDTQYF.

The V call is TRBV9, the J call TRBJ1-2; D gene uncertain. Looked up from germline, CDR1 is SGDLS and CDR2 is YYNGEE. The V and J ends lost 2 bases and 1 base respectively, with 6 bases between them. The CDR3 spans 13 residues. The CDR3 DNA follows: TGTGCCAGCAGCGTCACAGTTAACTATGGCTACACCTTC. It yields the protein CASSVTVNYGYTF.

J is TRBJ2-1 and V is TRBV29-1, with a tentative D call TRBD1 (6 bases). The V gene lost 7 bases and the J gene lost 4 bases, with 14 bases spanning the gap. The CDR3 has 13 residues. Per the germline V gene, CDR1 is SQVTM and CDR2 is ANQGSEA. DNA of the CDR3: TGCAGCGGGACAGACCCTTTGTACAATGAGCAGTTCTTC. Encoded protein: CSGTDPLYNEQFF.